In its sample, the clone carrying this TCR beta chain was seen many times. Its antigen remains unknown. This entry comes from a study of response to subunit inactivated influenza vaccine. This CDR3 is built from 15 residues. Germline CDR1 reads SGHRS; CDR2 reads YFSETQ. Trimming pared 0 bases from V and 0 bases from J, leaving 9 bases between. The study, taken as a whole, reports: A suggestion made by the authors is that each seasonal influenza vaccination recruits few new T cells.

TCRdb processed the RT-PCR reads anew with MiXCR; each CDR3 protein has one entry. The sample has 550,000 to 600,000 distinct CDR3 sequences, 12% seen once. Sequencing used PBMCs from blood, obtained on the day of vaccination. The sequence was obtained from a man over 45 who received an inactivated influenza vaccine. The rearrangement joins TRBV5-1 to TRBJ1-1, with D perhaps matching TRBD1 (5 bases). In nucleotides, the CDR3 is TGCGCCAGCAGCTTGGGAGGGGCCTTGAACACTGAAGCTTTCTTT. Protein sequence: CASSLGGALNTEAFF.